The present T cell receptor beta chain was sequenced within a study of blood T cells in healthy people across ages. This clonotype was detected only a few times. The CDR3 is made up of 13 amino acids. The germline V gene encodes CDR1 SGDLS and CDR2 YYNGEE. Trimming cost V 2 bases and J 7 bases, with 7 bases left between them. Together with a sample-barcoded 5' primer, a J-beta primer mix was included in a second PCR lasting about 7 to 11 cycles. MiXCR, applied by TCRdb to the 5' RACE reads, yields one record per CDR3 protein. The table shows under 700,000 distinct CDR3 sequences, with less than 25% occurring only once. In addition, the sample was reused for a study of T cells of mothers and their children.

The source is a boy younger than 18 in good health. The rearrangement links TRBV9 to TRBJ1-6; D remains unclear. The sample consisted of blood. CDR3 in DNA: TGTGCCAGCAGCGTGACGGCAAATTCACCCCTCCACTTT. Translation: CASSVTANSPLHF.